Presented here are 20 T cell receptor beta chains from one specimen sequenced in a study of blood T cell repertoires in COVID-19. Sequenced by immunoSEQ multiplex PCR; TCRdb stores in-frame clones only, minus some. The sample lists roughly 100,000 clones; over 65% were seen once. Specimen: peripheral blood. These receptors all come from an elderly man with COVID-19, enrolled during active disease.

The rearrangement uses TRBV5-6 and TRBJ2-5, with D unclear. Looked up from germline, CDR1 is SGHDT and CDR2 is YYEEEE. The CDR3 totals 13 residues. The V gene lost 2 bases and the J gene lost 3 bases, with 8 bases spanning the gap. CDR3 DNA sequence: TGTGCCAGCAGCTTTGGAACAGAAGAGACCCAGTACTTC. This encodes CASSFGTEETQYF.

The chain carries TRBV6-8 and TRBJ1-4; the D is unclear. Trimming took off 2 bases at V and 8 bases at J, with 12 bases between the two ends. Germline loops: CDR1 MNHGY, CDR2 SAAAGT. This CDR3 has 14 amino acids. The CDR3: CASSYNPGREKLFF. DNA for the CDR3: TGTGCCAGCAGTTACAATCCAGGAAGGGAAAAACTGTTTTTT.

The genes are TRBV27 and TRBJ2-7; no reliable D call. V lost 4 bases and J 6 bases, leaving 7 bases between the germline ends. The CDR3 spans 11 residues. Germline lookup yields CDR1 MNHEY and CDR2 SMNVEV (reference sequence). The CDR3 DNA follows: TGTGCCAGCAGTTCCTTTCGCGAGCAGTACTTC. It translates to CASSSFREQYF.

CDR3: CASSSGAGGGYNEQFF. In DNA form, the CDR3 reads TGTGCCAGCAGCTCAGGAGCGGGAGGGGGCTACAATGAGCAGTTCTTC. This chain links TRBV9 with TRBJ2-1; 10 bases are shared with TRBD2. The V and J ends lost 4 bases and 3 bases, in that order; junction bases with no gene match: 7. This CDR3 spans 16 amino acids. From germline, CDR1 is SGDLS and CDR2 YYNGEE.

This clone has only a few counts. The rearrangement joins TRBV7-9 to TRBJ2-7; weak D call: TRBD2 (5 bases). This CDR3 region has 14 residues. Trimming stripped 8 bases from V and 6 bases from J, with 20 bases between. Per germline, CDR1 SEHNR and CDR2 FQNEAQ (reference sequence). The CDR3 DNA reads as TGTGCCAGCTCGAGCGGTGGGGTCCTGTCCGAGCAGTACTTC. As protein: CASSSGGVLSEQYF. The full variable domain, in which reference TRBV7-9 and TRBJ2-7 provide the parts outside the CDR3, is DTGVSQNPRHKITKRGQNVTFRCDPISEHNRLYWYRQTLGQGPEFLTYFQNEAQLEKSRLLSDRFSAERPKGSFSTLEIQRTEQGDSAMYLCASSSGGVLSEQYFGPGTRLTVT.

The CDR3 nucleotides are TGTGCCAGCAGTTTTGGGACTAGTCTTACCACAGATACGCAGTATTTT. This sequence encodes CASSFGTSLTTDTQYF. This chain links TRBV28 with TRBJ2-3; 8 bases are a match to TRBD2. J was trimmed by 2 bases and V by 3 bases; bases with no gene match: 7. Germline CDR1 is MDHEN and CDR2 is SYDVKM. This CDR3 is 16 amino acids long.

J is TRBJ2-7 and V is TRBV7-9, with TRBD1 as a possible D gene (9 bases). The V and J ends lost 5 bases and 3 bases respectively, with 26 bases between them. The CDR3 consists of 18 residues. CDR1 and CDR2 (germline): SEHNR, FQNEAQ (reference sequence). In DNA form, the CDR3 reads TGTGCCAGCAGCCCGACAGGGGGTCTCGCGGGAGGTGGCTACGAGCAGTACTTC. As protein: CASSPTGGLAGGGYEQYF.

This chain joins TRBV3-1 (or the pseudogene TRBV3-2) and TRBJ1-1, with D possibly TRBD1 on 5 matching bases. This CDR3 region has 14 residues. Trimming shortened V by 0 bases and J by 1 base, and 6 bases separated the two germline ends. Germline V gene lookup returns CDR1 LGHDT and CDR2 YNNKEL (reference sequence). The CDR3 DNA follows: TGTGCCAGCAGCCAAGACGGGGGGAACACTGAAGCTTTCTTT. It encodes CASSQDGGNTEAFF.

The rearrangement uses TRBV12-3 or TRBV12-4 and TRBJ1-3, with D unclear. The CDR3 totals 12 residues. The ends were cut back, 3 bases at V and 3 bases at J, with 3 bases in the middle. Here the CDR3 DNA reads TGTGCCAGCAGTTTCCGTGGAAACACCATATATTTT. The encoded protein is CASSFRGNTIYF.

The sample holds a few counts of this clone. The V gene is TRBV7-2, the J gene TRBJ1-2, with TRBD1 matching 7 bases. This CDR3 contains 15 residues. Germline-derived CDR1 and CDR2 are SGHTA and FQGNSA. Unmatched junction bases numbered 12, after V lost 5 bases and J lost 6 bases. The CDR3 DNA sequence: TGTGCCAGCAGCCAGAGGGGGCAGGGGAAGAATGGCTACACCTTC. It codes for CASSQRGQGKNGYTF.

The rearrangement links TRBV4-2 to TRBJ2-7; 12 nucleotides match TRBD1. Trimming removed 5 bases from V and 0 bases from J; junction bases left unmatched: 11. CDR3 size: 18 residues. The germline V gene encodes CDR1 LGHNA and CDR2 YNFKEQ. CDR3 bases: TGTGCCAGCAGCTACGGGACAGGGGGCCGGGGGGGCTCCTACGAGCAGTACTTC. Translation: CASSYGTGGRGGSYEQYF.

This clone was found a few times. The gene calls are TRBV28 and TRBJ1-5; possible D gene TRBD1, 6 bases. The V end was cut by 8 bases, the J end by 6 bases, with 14 bases between. CDR1 is MDHEN and CDR2 is SYDVKM in the germline V gene. The CDR3 spans 13 residues. The CDR3 sequence is CASYTGMGQPQHF. The CDR3 DNA reads as TGTGCCAGCTATACAGGGATGGGTCAGCCCCAGCATTTT.

The CDR3, as DNA: TGTGCCAGCAGCTTACGGGAAGGGGGCGATCAGCCCCAGCATTTT. This sequence encodes CASSLREGGDQPQHF. The chain uses TRBV7-2 and TRBJ1-5; TRBD1 aligns across 7 bases. The CDR3 has 15 residues. CDR1 is SGHTA and CDR2 is FQGNSA in the germline V gene. V lost 2 bases to trimming and J lost 5 bases; unmatched junction nucleotides: 6.

The V and J genes are TRBV11-2 and TRBJ2-7, with TRBD2 matching over 7 bases. From germline, CDR1 is SGHAT and CDR2 FQNNGV. This CDR3 region has 19 residues. V lost 0 bases to trimming and J lost 3 bases; unmatched junction nucleotides: 17. CDR3 in amino acids: CASSLDKIKWAGAHYEQYF. DNA for the CDR3: TGTGCCAGCAGCTTAGATAAGATTAAATGGGCGGGAGCCCACTACGAGCAGTACTTC.

This clone was seen more than once but under ten times. The chain has TRBV27 and TRBJ2-3, with 10 bases matching TRBD2. The junction had 10 bases not matched to a gene; V was cut back by 2 bases and J by 2 bases. Germline CDR1 and CDR2: MNHEY and SMNVEV (reference sequence). The CDR3 has 18 residues. CDR3 sequence reads: CASSLPSVTSGFTDTQYF. Here the CDR3 DNA reads TGTGCCAGCAGTTTACCCTCGGTGACTAGCGGGTTCACAGATACGCAGTATTTT.

This clone appeared once. V usage is TRBV5-1 and J usage is TRBJ2-2, with 8 bases lining up with TRBD1. The length of the CDR3 is 15 residues. Unmatched junction bases numbered 6, after V lost 2 bases and J lost 6 bases. From germline, CDR1 is SGHRS and CDR2 YFSETQ. CDR3: CASSLKTGDPGELFF. CDR3 DNA sequence: TGCGCCAGCAGCTTAAAGACAGGGGATCCCGGGGAGCTGTTTTTT.

The chain combines TRBV19 with TRBJ2-3; 8 bases align to TRBD2. The germline V gene encodes CDR1 LNHDA and CDR2 SQIVND (reference sequence). The V and J ends lost 3 bases and 2 bases, in that order; junction bases with no gene match: 10. This CDR3 has 17 residues. CDR3 protein: CASSIPGGTRFTDTQYF. CDR3 DNA sequence: TGTGCCAGTAGTATCCCCGGGGGGACTAGGTTCACAGATACGCAGTATTTT.

This clone has more than one count but fewer than ten. The V gene is TRBV3-1 (or the pseudogene TRBV3-2), the J gene TRBJ2-3, with 7 bases aligning to TRBD2. Trimming took 1 base from V and 5 from J; bases not matched to a gene: 12. Germline V lookup: CDR1 LGHDT, CDR2 YNNKEL (reference sequence). The CDR3 extends over 17 amino acids. DNA of the CDR3: TGTGCCAGCAGCCAAGGGGAGCTGAGCGGCGGGGGAGATACGCAGTATTTT. Residues: CASSQGELSGGGDTQYF.

V is TRBV19 and J is TRBJ2-5; 8 bases agree with TRBD2. CDR1 is LNHDA, CDR2 SQIVND, per germline (reference sequence). Unmatched junction bases numbered 9, after V lost 1 base and J lost 5 bases. The CDR3 is 16 residues long. The DNA of the CDR3 is TGTGCCAGTAGTATAGCAGGAGCGGGAGCATGGGAGACCCAGTACTTC. It encodes CASSIAGAGAWETQYF.

Regarding this clone: At the DNA level, this CDR3 is encoded by other sequences in the same sample as well. The CDR3 DNA reads as TGCAGCGTAGGGGGTCAGGACTATGGCTACACCTTC. This sequence encodes CSVGGQDYGYTF. The chain couples TRBV29-1 to TRBJ1-2; D might be TRBD1 (6 bases). CDR3 length equals 12 residues. V was pared by 6 bases and J by 3 bases, with 11 bases between. CDR1 and CDR2 (germline): SQVTM, ANQGSEA.